The sample holds many counts of the clone carrying this T cell receptor beta chain. The antigen remains undetermined. The sample comes from a study of neurological immune-mediated disorders. Study-level points and caveats: Among 34 multiple sclerosis patients, 18 had repertoires that phylogenetic grouping placed in one related-CDR3 cluster, a possible signature. None of the CDR3 amino acid sequences of expanded clones recurred across subjects, suggesting private repertoires in all groups.

Trimming took 4 bases from V and 10 from J, leaving 20 bases between them. CDR3 length equals 15 residues. Germline assignment: CDR1 ENHRY and CDR2 SYGVKD. Via MiXCR, TCRdb re-called the 5' RACE reads, giving one row per CDR3 protein. Found here are 49,000 or so distinct CDR3 sequences, roughly 4.1% of them singletons; the top ten hold approximately 5.3%. The chain is built from TRBV10-3 and TRBJ2-1, with D perhaps given as TRBD1 or TRBD2 (5 bases each). The TCR sequence derives from a woman aged 60-75 years with multiple sclerosis. Material: PBMCs. Here the CDR3 DNA reads TGTGCCATCAGTGGGGCCCCGGGACCGACGAGCGAGCAGTTCTTC. This codes for CAISGAPGPTSEQFF.